One sample yielded the 25 T cell receptor beta chains listed below, sequenced in a study of spatial heterogeneity in lung cancer. Time point described: sample taken at primary tumor resection. Whole RNA obtained from tumor, nontumor lung or frozen PBMC underwent sequencing without sorting. TCRdb reanalysed the 5' RACE reads using MiXCR and keeps one entry per CDR3 protein. The table shows about 75,000 distinct CDR3 sequences, with 13% occurring only once. Here the sequenced sample was PBMCs, taken at surgery. All receptors derive from a male donor with early-stage non-small cell lung cancer.

This clonotype has a count of ten or more. For the CDR3, the DNA is TGTGCCAGCAGCGCGACAGATTATAGCAATCAGCCCCAGCATTTT. It is translated as CASSATDYSNQPQHF. The genes are TRBV9 and TRBJ1-5, with D perhaps TRBD1 (5 bases). CDR3 size: 15 residues. CDR1 is SGDLS, CDR2 YYNGEE, per germline. V lost 3 bases, J lost 0 bases, and 10 bases lay in between.

The sample holds a few counts of this clonotype. The V gene is TRBV5-1, the J gene TRBJ2-7, with 9 bases matching TRBD1. Trimming removed 7 bases from V and 7 bases from J; junction bases left unmatched: 9. Germline assignment: CDR1 SGHRS and CDR2 YFSETQ. There are 13 residues in the CDR3. Written as DNA, the CDR3 is TGCGCCAGCGCGCGGGACAGGGAATGGGAGCAGTACTTC. This sequence encodes CASARDREWEQYF.

The CDR3 loop reads CASSGDSWGNQPQHF. CDR3 coding DNA: TGTGCCAGCAGCGGGGACAGTTGGGGGAATCAGCCCCAGCATTTT. The chain has TRBV9 and TRBJ1-5, with 7 bases identical to TRBD1. J gave up 4 bases and V 3 bases, and 7 bases lay outside the gene matches. CDR3 length: 15 residues. Germline V lookup: CDR1 SGDLS, CDR2 YYNGEE. The whole variable domain, filled in from reference TRBV9 and TRBJ1-5, reads DSGVTQTPKHLITATGQRVTLRCSPRSGDLSVYWYQQSLDQGLQFLIQYYNGEERAKGNILERFSAQQFPDLHSELNLSSLELGDSALYFCASSGDSWGNQPQHFGDGTRLSIL.

The chain joins TRBV4-3 to TRBJ2-1; 8 bases line up with TRBD1. The V and J ends lost 4 bases and 8 bases, in that order; junction bases with no gene match: 13. Germline-derived CDR1 and CDR2 are LGHNA and YSLEER. The CDR3 has 16 residues. DNA for the CDR3: TGCGCCAGCAGCCTCCAATCGCCAGGGGGCCGGGATGAGCAGTTCTTC. It is translated as CASSLQSPGGRDEQFF.

The chain combines TRBV20-1 with TRBJ2-5; D uncertain. V was shortened by 5 bases and J by 7 bases, with 11 bases between the two germline ends. Germline loops: CDR1 DFQATT, CDR2 SNEGSKA (reference sequence). There are 11 residues in the CDR3. The CDR3: CSAAWPVTQYF. CDR3 DNA sequence: TGCAGTGCTGCTTGGCCCGTGACCCAGTACTTC.

This clonotype was observed many times. This chain connects TRBV29-1 to TRBJ2-7; a weak D match, TRBD1 (5 bases). The CDR3 covers 13 residues. V was pared by 0 bases and J by 1 base, with 7 bases between. Germline V gives CDR1 SQVTM, CDR2 ANQGSEA. CDR3 nucleotide sequence: TGCAGCGTTGAAGATGCAGGGTCCTACGAGCAGTACTTC. The encoded protein is CSVEDAGSYEQYF.

This clonotype has a handful of counts. The V call is TRBV28, the J call TRBJ2-7; D is possibly TRBD1 or TRBD2 (6 bases each). Deletions cut 3 bases from V and 4 bases from J, with 25 bases between. Germline V gives CDR1 MDHEN, CDR2 SYDVKM. The CDR3 extends over 18 amino acids. Here the CDR3 reads CASSFEDWGAGPYYEQYF. In DNA form, the CDR3 reads TGTGCCAGCAGTTTCGAAGATTGGGGGGCGGGACCATATTACGAGCAGTACTTC.

This clonotype appeared a few times. The V call is TRBV12-3 or TRBV12-4, the J call TRBJ2-2; 14 bases are shared with TRBD2. The CDR3 is made up of 18 amino acids. The ends lost 6 bases at V and 10 bases at J; junction bases unmatched: 16. In nucleotides, the CDR3 is TGTGCCAGCAGACCCCGGACTAGCGGGAGGAACCCGTCCGAGGAGCTGTTTTTT. Its translation: CASRPRTSGRNPSEELFF.

The CDR3 loop reads CASSTQRNTEAFF. The CDR3 nucleotides read TGTGCCAGCAGCACACAGAGGAACACTGAAGCTTTCTTT. V usage is TRBV7-2 and J usage is TRBJ1-1; D remains ambiguous. CDR3 size: 13 residues. Germline assignment: CDR1 SGHTA and CDR2 FQGNSA. The V end lost 5 bases, the J end lost 1 base, and 8 bases lay between the germline ends.

This chain joins TRBV6-2 or TRBV6-3 and TRBJ1-5; tentatively, D is TRBD1 (6 bases). CDR1 MNHEY and CDR2 SVGEGT come from the germline V gene. V shed 7 bases and J shed 4 bases, with 20 bases lying between them. This CDR3 is 16 amino acids long. The CDR3 reads CASTLGRGGSNQPQHF. CDR3 sequence (DNA): TGTGCCAGCACCCTCGGGAGGGGGGGCTCGAATCAGCCCCAGCATTTT.

This chain uses TRBV7-9 with TRBJ1-2; D not certain. The germline V gene encodes CDR1 SEHNR and CDR2 FQNEAQ (reference sequence). Trimming took 7 bases from V and 7 from J, leaving 10 bases between them. This CDR3 spans 11 amino acids. CDR3 residues: CASNPGGGYTF. CDR3 nucleotides: TGTGCCAGCAACCCGGGAGGTGGCTACACCTTC.

The rearrangement joins TRBV19 to TRBJ1-5; tentative D call: TRBD1 (5 bases). This CDR3 region has 13 residues. V shed 7 bases and J shed 4 bases, with 11 bases lying between them. Germline assignment: CDR1 LNHDA and CDR2 SQIVND (reference sequence). CDR3 sequence reads: CASNQGTNQPQHF. The CDR3 bases are TGTGCCAGTAATCAGGGAACGAATCAGCCCCAGCATTTT.

This clonotype was recorded a few times. V and J are TRBV4-1 and TRBJ2-7, with a possible D match to TRBD1 (6 bases). CDR3 length equals 15 residues. Germline V gives CDR1 MGHRA, CDR2 YSYEKL. Trimming pared 0 bases from V and 1 base from J, leaving 10 bases between. CDR3 sequence reads: CASSQDRQASYEQYF. CDR3 DNA sequence: TGCGCCAGCAGCCAAGATCGACAGGCGTCCTACGAGCAGTACTTC.

The table lists this clonotype with many counts. This chain links TRBV10-2 with TRBJ1-6; no firm D call. The CDR3 contains 15 residues. Trimming removed 4 bases at V and 0 bases at J, with 7 bases between. CDR1 and CDR2 from the germline V gene are WSHSY and SAAADI. CDR3 residues: CASSGLSSYNSPLHF. CDR3 DNA: TGCGCCAGCAGTGGGCTGAGCTCCTATAATTCACCCCTCCACTTT.

This clonotype has just a few counts. The chain uses TRBV2 and TRBJ2-5; D perhaps matches TRBD1 (6 bases). The germline V gene has CDR1 SNHLY and CDR2 FYNNEI. The CDR3 loop spans 15 amino acids. With 4 bases removed from V and 3 bases from J, the gap between germline ends came to 15 bases. The CDR3 nucleotides are TGTGCCAGCAGTGCGTACGGGACATTTGAAGAGACCCAGTACTTC. Translation gives CASSAYGTFEETQYF.

Concerning this clonotype: A clone one base away is much larger, so this may be a read error. The gene calls are TRBV7-6 and TRBJ2-1; D remains ambiguous. CDR1 SGHVS and CDR2 FNYEAQ come from the germline V gene. This CDR3 is built from 13 residues. CDR3 sequence (DNA): TGTGCCAGCAGCTTGGGCTCCTGGAATGAGCAGTCCTTC. Protein product: CASSLGSWNEQSF.

This clonotype was detected many times. The rearrangement uses TRBV12-3 or TRBV12-4 and TRBJ2-5; D unresolved. V was cut by 4 bases and J by 1 base, with 4 bases left in between. This CDR3 spans 12 amino acids. The CDR3 reads CASSSFQETQYF. The DNA of the CDR3 is TGTGCCAGCAGTTCGTTCCAAGAGACCCAGTACTTC.

This clonotype was detected many times. V gene TRBV5-4 combines with J gene TRBJ2-7, with 10 bases identical to TRBD1. V lost 3 bases and J lost 4; bases outside the gene matches: 1. CDR1 is SGHNT and CDR2 is YYREEE in the germline V gene (reference sequence). The CDR3 is made up of 13 amino acids. CDR3 region: CASSWDRGYEQYF. In DNA, the CDR3 is TGTGCCAGCAGCTGGGACAGGGGTTACGAGCAGTACTTC.

A note on this clonotype: The germline gene is not matched at one end of the junction; a read error may be the cause. The V call is TRBV12-3 or TRBV12-4, the J call TRBJ1-1, with D unresolved. The CDR3 sequence is 16 residues long. Here the CDR3 reads CVSSFGLLIVNTEAFF. DNA of the CDR3: TGTGTCAGCAGTTTCGGTCTTCTGATTGTTAACACTGAAGCTTTCTTT.

The V and J genes are TRBV20-1 and TRBJ2-3, with 14 bases identical to TRBD2. Germline CDR1 is DFQATT and CDR2 is SNEGSKA (reference sequence). V trimming: 6 bases; J trimming: 5 bases; junction bases outside the gene matches: 10. CDR3 length: 16 amino acids. Here the CDR3 reads CSARLAGGPGLDTQYF. The CDR3, as DNA: TGCAGTGCAAGACTAGCGGGAGGGCCGGGGCTAGATACGCAGTATTTT.

This clonotype was picked up a small number of times. V and J are TRBV4-2 and TRBJ1-5; D is unresolved. The CDR3 spans 15 residues. Trimming left V 1 base short and J 0 bases short, with 7 bases between. CDR1 is LGHNA and CDR2 is YNFKEQ in the germline V gene. CDR3 residues: CASSQVSGSNQPQHF. Written as DNA, the CDR3 is TGTGCCAGCAGCCAAGTCTCCGGTAGCAATCAGCCCCAGCATTTT.

The chain links TRBV2 to TRBJ1-4; D gene unclear. The CDR3 spans 14 residues. V lost 7 bases and J 6 bases, leaving 15 bases between the germline ends. CDR1 and CDR2 from the germline V gene are SNHLY and FYNNEI. CDR3 DNA sequence: TGTGCCAGCAAATCGAATAGGTTGGATGAAAAACTGTTTTTT. Its protein is CASKSNRLDEKLFF.

This clonotype is medium-sized (0.01 to 0.1%). The CDR3 here is CSANPFSGREQETQYF. In DNA form, the CDR3 reads TGCAGTGCTAATCCATTTAGCGGGAGGGAACAAGAGACCCAGTACTTC. This rearrangement joins TRBV20-1 to TRBJ2-5, with TRBD2 identical over 11 bases. The J segment lost 2 bases and the V segment lost 4 bases, leaving 9 bases of the junction unmatched. The germline CDR1 and CDR2 sequences are DFQATT and SNEGSKA (reference sequence). There are 16 residues in the CDR3.

This clonotype was recorded a few times. The chain couples TRBV3-1 to TRBJ1-2; D possibly corresponds to TRBD1 (6 bases). Germline values: CDR1 LGHDT, CDR2 YNNKEL (reference sequence). The CDR3 contains 15 residues. Trimming stripped 3 bases from V and 6 bases from J, with 17 bases between. The CDR3 here is CASSHSGRGLHGYTF. Written as DNA, the CDR3 is TGTGCCAGCAGCCACTCAGGGCGGGGGCTGCATGGCTACACCTTC.

This chain joins TRBV5-1 and TRBJ2-1; 7 bases are a match to TRBD2. V shed 1 base, J shed 8 bases, and the junction held 9 bases outside the gene matches. CDR3 length: 15 amino acids. Per germline, CDR1 SGHRS and CDR2 YFSETQ. CDR3 amino acids: CASSLIRGENHEQFF. The CDR3 DNA sequence: TGCGCCAGCAGCTTGATTCGGGGGGAGAACCATGAGCAGTTCTTC.